These T cell receptor beta chains were read from a single sample in a study of blood T cell repertoires in COVID-19. TCRdb's copy holds only in-frame clones and misses some; the assay was immunoSEQ multiplex PCR. The repertoire holds roughly 64,000 clones, more than 65% seen once, with about 6% in the top ten. The sequenced material came from peripheral blood. These receptors were collected from a woman aged 55-75 years with acute or convalescent COVID-19. The CDR3 runs from the conserved cysteine through the conserved F or W. A D gene is named only where the DNA matches it firmly. Not all rows give a size; the values are once, few, many and, for expanded clones, a class.

J,V,D,size,CDR3,DNA
TRBJ2-1,TRBV10-3,TRBD2,-,CAISEGGLAGYNEQFF,TGTGCCATCAGTGAGGGCGGTCTAGCGGGTTACAATGAGCAGTTCTTC
TRBJ1-1,TRBV5-4,TRBD1,once,CASSQRQGKIEAFF,TGTGCCAGCAGCCAAAGACAGGGGAAAATTGAAGCTTTCTTT
TRBJ1-2,TRBV12-5,-,-,CASGALGRGYGYTF,TGTGCTAGTGGTGCCTTAGGCCGGGGATATGGCTACACCTTC
TRBJ2-1,TRBV9,-,-,CASSVEVAASSYNEQFF,TGTGCCAGCAGCGTAGAAGTAGCGGCAAGCTCCTACAATGAGCAGTTCTTC
TRBJ1-4,TRBV19,TRBD1,-,CASSIVTIGTAATNEKLFF,TGTGCCAGTAGTATAGTTACGATCGGGACAGCTGCAACTAATGAAAAACTGTTTTTT
TRBJ1-1,TRBV7-9,-,-,CASSLQVSGTEAFF,TGTGCCAGCAGCTTACAGGTTAGTGGGACTGAAGCTTTCTTT
TRBJ1-2,TRBV18,-,-,CASSPALTVGGFGYTF,TGTGCCAGCTCACCCGCCTTGACGGTGGGAGGATTTGGCTACACCTTC
TRBJ1-1,TRBV2,-,-,CASKLNTEAFF,TGTGCCAGCAAGCTGAACACTGAAGCTTTCTTT
TRBJ1-4,TRBV6-5,-,-,CASSASSQKLFF,TGTGCCAGCAGCGCCTCCAGTCAAAAACTGTTTTTT
TRBJ2-3,TRBV5-6,-,-,CASSLVSDRLSEDTQYF,TGTGCCAGCAGCTTGGTTTCGGATAGGCTTAGCGAAGATACGCAGTATTTT